This T cell receptor (beta chain) was sequenced in a study of T-cell memory formation after mild COVID-19. The germline V gene has CDR1 DFQATT and CDR2 SNEGSKA (reference sequence). The V and J ends lost 3 bases and 4 bases respectively, with 10 bases between them. The CDR3 runs 13 residues. TCRdb recomputed calls from the 5' RACE reads with MiXCR, one row per CDR3 protein. The data hold about 500,000 distinct CDR3 sequences, with roughly 22% observed a single time. The rearrangement links TRBV20-1 to TRBJ1-5; D uncertain. Sequences were obtained from PBMCs or a T cell subset sorted from them (not recorded which). The TCR originated in an adult woman who had mild COVID-19 (a few samples of this study predate the infection). Cell type and time point are not known. CDR3 amino acids: CSARDQTNQPQHF. CDR3 sequence (DNA): TGCAGTGCTAGGGATCAGACTAATCAGCCCCAGCATTTT.